This T cell receptor (beta chain) was sequenced in a study of blood T cell repertoires in COVID-19. Assay used: immunoSEQ multiplex PCR; TCRdb lists only in-frame clones, some missing. The table shows about 270,000 clones, with approximately 77% occurring only once. The V segment lost 6 bases and the J segment 7 bases; nucleotides outside the gene matches: 11. The CDR3 covers 15 residues. Germline V gene data show CDR1 as MNHEY and CDR2 as SMNVEV (reference sequence). The specimen was peripheral blood. The rearrangement joins TRBV27 to TRBJ1-1; 10 bases are a match to TRBD1. This TCR came from a woman between 18 and 29 years old with acute or convalescent COVID-19. The CDR3 nucleotides read TGTGCCAGCAGCAGTTTACCCGGACAGGGGGTTGAAGCTTTCTTT. This translates into CASSSLPGQGVEAFF.